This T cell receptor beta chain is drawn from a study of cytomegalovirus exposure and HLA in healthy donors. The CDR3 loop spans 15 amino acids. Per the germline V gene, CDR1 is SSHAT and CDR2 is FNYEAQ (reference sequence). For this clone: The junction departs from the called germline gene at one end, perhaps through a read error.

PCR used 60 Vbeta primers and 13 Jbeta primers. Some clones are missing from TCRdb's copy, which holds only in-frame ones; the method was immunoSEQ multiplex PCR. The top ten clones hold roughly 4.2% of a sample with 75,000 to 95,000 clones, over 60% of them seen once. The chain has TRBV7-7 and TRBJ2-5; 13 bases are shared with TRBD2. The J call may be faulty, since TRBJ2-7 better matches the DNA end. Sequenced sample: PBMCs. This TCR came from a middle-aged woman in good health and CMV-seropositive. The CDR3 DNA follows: TGTGCTAGCAGCCGACTAGCGGGAGGTTCCTACGAGCAGTACTTC. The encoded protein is CASSRLAGGSYEQYF.